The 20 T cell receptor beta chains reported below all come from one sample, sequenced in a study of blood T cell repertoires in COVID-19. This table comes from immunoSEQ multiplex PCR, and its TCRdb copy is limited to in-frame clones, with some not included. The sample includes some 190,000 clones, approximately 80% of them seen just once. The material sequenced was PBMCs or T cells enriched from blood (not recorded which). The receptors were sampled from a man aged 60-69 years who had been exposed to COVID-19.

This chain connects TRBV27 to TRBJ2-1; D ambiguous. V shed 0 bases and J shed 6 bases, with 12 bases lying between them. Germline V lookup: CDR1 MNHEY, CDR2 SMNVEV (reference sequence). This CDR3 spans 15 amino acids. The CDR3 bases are TGTGCCAGCAGTTTATCGGCTAGTATGGTCAATGAGCAGTTCTTC. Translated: CASSLSASMVNEQFF.

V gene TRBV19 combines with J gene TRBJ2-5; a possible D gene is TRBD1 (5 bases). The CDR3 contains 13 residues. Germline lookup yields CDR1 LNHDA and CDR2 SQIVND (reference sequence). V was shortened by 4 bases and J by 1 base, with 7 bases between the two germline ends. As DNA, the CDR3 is TGTGCCAGTAGTACAGGGTTCCAAGAGACCCAGTACTTC. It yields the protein CASSTGFQETQYF.

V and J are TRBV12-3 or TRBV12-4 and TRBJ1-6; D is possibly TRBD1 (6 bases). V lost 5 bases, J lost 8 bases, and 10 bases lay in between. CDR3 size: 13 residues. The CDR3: CASSTGPYSPLHF. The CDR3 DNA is TGTGCCAGCAGTACAGGGCCTTATTCACCCCTCCACTTT.

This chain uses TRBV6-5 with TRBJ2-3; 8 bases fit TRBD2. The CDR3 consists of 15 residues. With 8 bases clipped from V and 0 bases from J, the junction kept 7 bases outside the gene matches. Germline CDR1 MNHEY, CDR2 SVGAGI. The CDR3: CASWASGPSTDTQYF. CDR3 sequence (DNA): TGTGCCAGCTGGGCTAGCGGGCCAAGCACAGATACGCAGTATTTT.

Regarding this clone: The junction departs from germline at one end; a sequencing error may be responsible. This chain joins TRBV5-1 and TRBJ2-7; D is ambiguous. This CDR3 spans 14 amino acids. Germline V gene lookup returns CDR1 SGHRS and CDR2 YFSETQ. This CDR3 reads CASSLATPSHEQYF. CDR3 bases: TGCGCCAGCAGCTTGGCGACTCCCTCCCACGAGCAGTACTTC. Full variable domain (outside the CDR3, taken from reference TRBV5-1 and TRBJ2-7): KAGVTQTPRYLIKTRGQQVTLSCSPISGHRSVSWYQQTPGQGLQFLFEYFSETQRNKGNFPGRFSGRQFSNSRSEMNVSTLELGDSALYLCASSLATPSHEQYFGPGTRLTVT.

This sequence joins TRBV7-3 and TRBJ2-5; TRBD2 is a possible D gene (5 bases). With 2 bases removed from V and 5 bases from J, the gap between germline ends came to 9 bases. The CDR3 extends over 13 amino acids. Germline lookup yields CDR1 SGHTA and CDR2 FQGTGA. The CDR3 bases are TGTGCCAGCAGCTTAGGAGGCGGGGAGACCCAGTACTTC. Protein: CASSLGGGETQYF.

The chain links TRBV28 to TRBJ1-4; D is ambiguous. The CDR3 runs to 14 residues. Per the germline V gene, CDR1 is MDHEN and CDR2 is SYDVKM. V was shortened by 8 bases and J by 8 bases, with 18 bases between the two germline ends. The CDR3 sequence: CASGLGLAVEKLFF. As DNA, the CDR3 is TGTGCCAGCGGACTAGGACTCGCGGTAGAAAAACTGTTTTTT.

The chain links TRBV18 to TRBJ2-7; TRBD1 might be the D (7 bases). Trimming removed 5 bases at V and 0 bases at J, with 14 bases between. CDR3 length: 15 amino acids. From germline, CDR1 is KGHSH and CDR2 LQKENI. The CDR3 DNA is TGTGCCAGCTCATCCAGGGGGGCCGACTCCTACGAGCAGTACTTC. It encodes CASSSRGADSYEQYF.

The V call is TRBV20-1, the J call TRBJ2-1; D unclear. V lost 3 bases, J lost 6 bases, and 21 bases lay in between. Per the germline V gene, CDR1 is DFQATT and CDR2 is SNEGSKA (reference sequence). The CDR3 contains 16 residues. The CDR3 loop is CSASSDSAGSGNEQFF. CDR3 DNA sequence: TGCAGTGCTAGTTCCGACTCCGCTGGATCGGGCAATGAGCAGTTCTTC.

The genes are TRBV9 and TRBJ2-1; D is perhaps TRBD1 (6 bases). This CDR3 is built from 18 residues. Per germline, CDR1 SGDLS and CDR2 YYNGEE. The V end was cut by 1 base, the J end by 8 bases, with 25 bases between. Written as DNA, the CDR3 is TGTGCCAGCAGCGTAAGGGGGATGGGCTCAGGGCTGGAGTATGAGCAGTTCTTC. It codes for CASSVRGMGSGLEYEQFF. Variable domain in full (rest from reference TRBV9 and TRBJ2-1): DSGVTQTPKHLITATGQRVTLRCSPRSGDLSVYWYQQSLDQGLQFLIQYYNGEERAKGNILERFSAQQFPDLHSELNLSSLELGDSALYFCASSVRGMGSGLEYEQFFGPGTRLTVL.

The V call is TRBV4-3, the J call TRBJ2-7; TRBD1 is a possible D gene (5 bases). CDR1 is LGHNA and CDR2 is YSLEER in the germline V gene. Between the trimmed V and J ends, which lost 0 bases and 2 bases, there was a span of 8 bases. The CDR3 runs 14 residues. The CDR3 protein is CASSQDKGPYEQYF. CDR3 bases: TGCGCCAGCAGCCAAGATAAGGGGCCCTACGAGCAGTACTTC.

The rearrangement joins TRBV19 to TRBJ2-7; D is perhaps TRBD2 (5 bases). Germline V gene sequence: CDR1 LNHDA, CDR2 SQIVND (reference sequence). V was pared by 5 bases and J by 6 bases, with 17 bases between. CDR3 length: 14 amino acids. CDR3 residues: CASSRGLPPGEQYF. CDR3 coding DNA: TGTGCCAGTAGTCGTGGACTCCCGCCGGGCGAGCAGTACTTC.

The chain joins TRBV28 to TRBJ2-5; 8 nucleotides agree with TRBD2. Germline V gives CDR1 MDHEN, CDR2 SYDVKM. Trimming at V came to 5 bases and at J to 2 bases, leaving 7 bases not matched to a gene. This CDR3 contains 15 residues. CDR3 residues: CASSPAGEGQETQYF. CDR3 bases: TGTGCCAGCAGTCCAGCGGGAGAGGGTCAAGAGACCCAGTACTTC.

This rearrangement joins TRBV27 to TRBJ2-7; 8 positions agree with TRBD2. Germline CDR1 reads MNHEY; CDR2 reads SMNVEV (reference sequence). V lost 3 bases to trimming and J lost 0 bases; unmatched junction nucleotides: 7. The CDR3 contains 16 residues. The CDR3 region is CASSFLYSGISYEQYF. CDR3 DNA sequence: TGTGCCAGCAGTTTCCTCTATAGCGGGATCTCCTACGAGCAGTACTTC.

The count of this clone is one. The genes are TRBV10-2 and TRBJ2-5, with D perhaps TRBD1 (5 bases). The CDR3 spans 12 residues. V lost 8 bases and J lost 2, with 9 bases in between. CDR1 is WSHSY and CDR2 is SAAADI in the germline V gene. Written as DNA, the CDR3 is TGCGCCAGCTCAGGGCAGCAAGAGACCCAGTACTTC. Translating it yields CASSGQQETQYF.

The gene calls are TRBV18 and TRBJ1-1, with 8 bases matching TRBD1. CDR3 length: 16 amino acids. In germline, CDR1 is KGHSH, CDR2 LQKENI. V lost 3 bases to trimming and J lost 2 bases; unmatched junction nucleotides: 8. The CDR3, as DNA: TGTGCCAGCTCACCGGAGACAGGGGCCATAAACACTGAAGCTTTCTTT. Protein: CASSPETGAINTEAFF.

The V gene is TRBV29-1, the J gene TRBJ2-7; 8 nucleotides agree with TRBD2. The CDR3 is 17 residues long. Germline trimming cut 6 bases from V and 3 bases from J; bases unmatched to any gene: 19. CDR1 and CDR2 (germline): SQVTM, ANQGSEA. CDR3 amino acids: CSVGGGSGEREIYEQYF. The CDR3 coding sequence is TGCAGCGTGGGGGGTGGTAGTGGGGAGCGGGAGATCTACGAGCAGTACTTC.

In nucleotides, the CDR3 is TGTGCCACCAGGGGGACAGGGGAAGCCTATGGCTACACCTTC. It codes for CATRGTGEAYGYTF. The chain recombines TRBV24-1 with TRBJ1-2, with TRBD1 identical over 10 bases. V lost 7 bases to trimming and J lost 4 bases; unmatched junction nucleotides: 5. The CDR3 spans 14 residues. Germline V gives CDR1 KGHDR, CDR2 SFDVKD.

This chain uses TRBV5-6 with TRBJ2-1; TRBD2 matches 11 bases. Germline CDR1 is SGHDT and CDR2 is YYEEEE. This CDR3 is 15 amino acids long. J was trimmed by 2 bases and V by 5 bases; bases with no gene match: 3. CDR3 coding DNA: TGTGCCAGCAGGCTAGCGGGAGGAGCCTACAATGAGCAGTTCTTC. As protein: CASRLAGGAYNEQFF.

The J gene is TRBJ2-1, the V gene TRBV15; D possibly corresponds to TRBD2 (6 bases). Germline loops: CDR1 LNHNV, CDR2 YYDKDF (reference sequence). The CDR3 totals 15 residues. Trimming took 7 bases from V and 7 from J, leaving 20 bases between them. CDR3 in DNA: TGTGCCACCACCTCGCCCCTGGGGACTCAGAATGAGCAGTTCTTC. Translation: CATTSPLGTQNEQFF.